These 16 T cell receptor beta chains were all obtained from the same sample, sequenced in a study of T cell responses to AZD1222 COVID-19 vaccine. The data were produced by immunoSEQ multiplex PCR, yet TCRdb's version contains in-frame clones alone and is incomplete. Seen here are 100,000 to 150,000 clones, just over 85% observed once, and the top ten hold around 8%. The sequenced sample was peripheral blood, obtained on day 0 of AZD1222 vaccination. All receptors derive from an adult in good health.

V is TRBV12-3 or TRBV12-4 and J is TRBJ2-7, with D tentatively TRBD2 (6 bases). This CDR3 has 13 amino acids. V was shortened by 6 bases and J by 2 bases, with 11 bases between the two germline ends. The CDR3 nucleotides read TGTGCCAGCAGGCGGGACGGCCCCTACGAGCAGTACTTC. The encoded protein is CASRRDGPYEQYF.

The CDR3 loop is CAWSVHPDRGGEKLFF. In DNA form, the CDR3 reads TGTGCCTGGAGTGTCCATCCAGACAGGGGTGGTGAAAAACTGTTTTTT. The genes are TRBV30 and TRBJ1-4; 8 positions agree with TRBD1. Germline values: CDR1 GTSNPN, CDR2 SVGIG (reference sequence). This CDR3 is 16 amino acids long. The V segment lost 0 bases and the J segment 7 bases; nucleotides outside the gene matches: 10. The full variable domain, rest sourced from reference TRBV30 and TRBJ1-4, is SQTIHQWPATLVQPVGSPLSLECTVEGTSNPNLYWYRQAAGRGLQLLFYSVGIGQISSEVPQNLSASRPQDRQFILSSKKLLLSDSGFYLCAWSVHPDRGGEKLFFGSGTQLSVL.

The chain carries TRBV6-2 or TRBV6-3 and TRBJ2-7; 16 nucleotides align to TRBD2. The CDR3 has 18 amino acids. V shed 2 bases and J 3 bases; nucleotides not matched to a gene: 7. Germline V gene sequence: CDR1 MNHEY, CDR2 SVGEGT. Here the CDR3 DNA reads TGTGCCAGCAGTTACCCCTCCGGGACTAGCGGGAGGGGCTACGAGCAGTACTTC. Translation gives CASSYPSGTSGRGYEQYF.

The chain is built from TRBV19 and TRBJ1-4; TRBD1 might be the D (6 bases). The germline V gene has CDR1 LNHDA and CDR2 SQIVND (reference sequence). The ends were cut back, 4 bases at V and 4 bases at J, with 13 bases in the middle. This CDR3 is 15 amino acids long. The CDR3 here is CASSKAGQSNEKLFF. CDR3 nucleotide sequence: TGTGCCAGTAGTAAGGCCGGACAGAGTAATGAAAAACTGTTTTTT.

The gene calls are TRBV27 and TRBJ2-7; 9 bases match TRBD2. Germline lookup yields CDR1 MNHEY and CDR2 SMNVEV (reference sequence). V lost 5 bases, J lost 4 bases, and 15 bases stayed unmatched. The CDR3 totals 17 residues. The CDR3 DNA sequence: TGTGCCAGCAGTCCTCTGGGGGCGGGAGGGCCGTTGTACGAGCAGTACTTC. It is translated as CASSPLGAGGPLYEQYF.

The rearrangement links TRBV6-6 to TRBJ1-3; D ambiguous. The V end lost 5 bases, the J end lost 6 bases, and 5 bases lay between the germline ends. The CDR3 consists of 11 residues. Germline lookup yields CDR1 MNHNY and CDR2 SVGAGI (reference sequence). The chain's CDR3 is CASSVLNTIYF. The CDR3, as DNA: TGTGCCAGCAGTGTCCTAAACACCATATATTTT.

The chain combines TRBV19 with TRBJ1-1, with D hard to call. V was cut by 0 bases and J by 11 bases, with 10 bases left in between. The CDR3 loop spans 12 amino acids. CDR1 is LNHDA, CDR2 SQIVND, per germline (reference sequence). The CDR3 DNA is TGTGCCAGTAGTATAGATCAAGGTTCGGCTTTCTTT. This sequence encodes CASSIDQGSAFF.

The CDR3 sequence is CASSSTGTSGTSSYNEQFF. The CDR3 DNA reads as TGCGCCAGCAGCTCGACCGGGACTAGCGGGACGAGCTCCTACAATGAGCAGTTCTTC. V and J are TRBV5-1 and TRBJ2-1; 13 nucleotides match TRBD2. The CDR3 contains 19 residues. Trimming took 3 bases from V and 0 from J; bases not matched to a gene: 9. CDR1 and CDR2 from the germline V gene are SGHRS and YFSETQ.

This clone has just one count. The chain carries TRBV15 and TRBJ2-1; 14 nucleotides line up with TRBD2. The CDR3 has 17 amino acids. The V gene's germline CDR1 is LNHNV and CDR2 YYDKDF (reference sequence). The V gene end was trimmed by 4 bases and the J gene end by 4 bases; junction bases not matched to a gene: 6. The CDR3 protein is CATSTRLAGGIYNEQFF. The CDR3, as DNA: TGTGCCACCAGCACCCGACTAGCGGGGGGGATTTACAATGAGCAGTTCTTC.

The chain carries TRBV9 and TRBJ2-1; 9 positions agree with TRBD2. Germline CDR1 and CDR2: SGDLS and YYNGEE. V dropped 6 bases and J dropped 4; count of bases not matched to a gene: 8. The CDR3 length is 15 residues. The CDR3 DNA is TGTGCCAGCACCCAGGGAGCGGGGGGATACAATGAGCAGTTCTTC. Its translation: CASTQGAGGYNEQFF.

The chain carries TRBV6-4 and TRBJ2-3; D call uncertain. Trimming removed 4 bases from V and 6 bases from J, with 14 bases in between. Germline loops: CDR1 MRHNA, CDR2 SNTAGT. The CDR3 spans 14 residues. CDR3 DNA: TGTGCCAGCAGTGCGAACACCTACGGGGATACGCAGTATTTT. Amino acids: CASSANTYGDTQYF.

The chain combines TRBV27 with TRBJ1-2; tentative D call: TRBD1 (5 bases). The CDR3 loop spans 14 amino acids. Trimming shortened V by 5 bases and J by 2 bases, and 12 bases separated the two germline ends. Germline V gene lookup returns CDR1 MNHEY and CDR2 SMNVEV (reference sequence). The CDR3 spells CASSPAGENYGYTF. CDR3 in DNA: TGTGCCAGCAGTCCCGCGGGGGAGAACTATGGCTACACCTTC.

The genes are TRBV6-5 and TRBJ1-5, with 8 positions matching TRBD1. The CDR3 spans 15 residues. V was clipped by 6 bases and J by 1 base; unmatched bases: 5. The germline gives CDR1 MNHEY, CDR2 SVGAGI. DNA of the CDR3: TGTGCCAGCAGACGACAGGGGTTAAGCAATCAGCCCCAGCATTTT. Amino acids: CASRRQGLSNQPQHF.

This clone was seen only once. The chain combines TRBV29-1 with TRBJ1-1; TRBD1 is a possible D gene (5 bases). V was pared by 5 bases and J by 4 bases, with 11 bases between. Germline V gives CDR1 SQVTM, CDR2 ANQGSEA. The CDR3 covers 12 residues. This CDR3 is CSVQGVSTEAFF. CDR3 nucleotides: TGCAGCGTTCAAGGGGTCTCCACTGAAGCTTTCTTT.

The CDR3 DNA sequence: TGTGCCAGCAGCCCGAGGGGGAGGAATTCACCCCTCCACTTT. Its protein is CASSPRGRNSPLHF. The rearrangement links TRBV7-6 to TRBJ1-6, with D tentatively TRBD1 (6 bases). The germline V gene encodes CDR1 SGHVS and CDR2 FNYEAQ. V lost 5 bases to trimming and J lost 7 bases, with 12 bases between them. This CDR3 is 14 amino acids long.

The chain uses TRBV7-9 and TRBJ1-6; 9 bases are shared with TRBD1. This CDR3 has 18 amino acids. Germline CDR1 reads SEHNR; CDR2 reads FQNEAQ (reference sequence). Losses at the gene ends were 5 bases for V and 7 bases for J; bases not matched to a gene: 15. The CDR3 sequence: CASSTGPGQGLWNSPLHF. The CDR3 DNA reads TGTGCCAGCAGCACCGGACCGGGACAGGGATTGTGGAATTCACCCCTCCACTTT. Full variable domain (rest looked up from reference TRBV7-9 and TRBJ1-6): DTGVSQNPRHKITKRGQNVTFRCDPISEHNRLYWYRQTLGQGPEFLTYFQNEAQLEKSRLLSDRFSAERPKGSFSTLEIQRTEQGDSAMYLCASSTGPGQGLWNSPLHFGNGTRLTVT.